These T cell receptor beta chains were read from a single sample in a study of OX40 agonist ivuxolimab in advanced cancers. TCRdb's table, derived via immunoSEQ multiplex PCR, lists solely in-frame clones and lacks some. The top ten hold 2.5% to 3% of the sample, which has 70,000 or so clones, about 85% seen once. The sequences come from CD4+ or CD8+ T cells sorted from blood, collected in a trial of the OX40 agonist ivuxolimab. The origin of the receptors is an adult with an advanced solid tumor such as melanoma, head and neck, liver or kidney cancer. Both conserved end residues are part of each CDR3. Fields, in order: V gene, J gene, D gene, clone size, CDR3 protein, CDR3 DNA. D genes are given only for firm matches. Clone size is given for some rows only: seen once, a few or many times, or a class if the clone is expanded.

V gene: TRBV28; J gene: TRBJ1-6; D gene: -; clone size: -; CDR3 protein: CASKSVGSPSNSPLHF; CDR3 DNA: TGTGCCAGCAAATCGGTCGGGAGTCCTTCTAATTCACCCCTCCACTTT
V gene: TRBV12-5; J gene: TRBJ1-5; D gene: -; clone size: few; CDR3 protein: CASGLGSNQPQHF; CDR3 DNA: TGTGCTAGTGGTTTAGGTAGCAATCAGCCCCAGCATTTT
V gene: TRBV11-2; J gene: TRBJ2-1; D gene: TRBD2; clone size: -; CDR3 protein: CASSKGLAGGASEQFF; CDR3 DNA: TGTGCCAGCAGCAAGGGACTAGCGGGAGGGGCCTCTGAGCAGTTCTTC
V gene: TRBV11-1; J gene: TRBJ2-2; D gene: -; clone size: -; CDR3 protein: CASSLVGGRTGELFF; CDR3 DNA: TGTGCCAGCAGCTTAGTAGGGGGTCGAACCGGGGAGCTGTTTTTT
V gene: TRBV7-2; J gene: TRBJ1-1; D gene: -; clone size: -; CDR3 protein: CASSLQGYTEAFF; CDR3 DNA: TGTGCCAGCAGCTTACAGGGGTACACTGAAGCTTTCTTT
V gene: TRBV5-6; J gene: TRBJ1-1; D gene: -; clone size: -; CDR3 protein: CASSRGGRYTEAFF; CDR3 DNA: TGTGCCAGCAGCCGAGGCGGACGGTACACTGAAGCTTTCTTT
V gene: TRBV1; J gene: TRBJ1-5; D gene: -; clone size: few; CDR3 protein: CTSSLRQAGQPQHF; CDR3 DNA: TGCACCAGCAGCCTTCGACAGGCGGGTCAGCCCCAGCATTTT
V gene: TRBV11-2; J gene: TRBJ2-7; D gene: TRBD2; clone size: -; CDR3 protein: CASSLSRTSYEQYF; CDR3 DNA: TGTGCCAGCAGCCTCTCCCGGACTAGCTACGAGCAGTACTTC
V gene: TRBV2; J gene: TRBJ2-7; D gene: -; clone size: -; CDR3 protein: CASSEDAYEQYF; CDR3 DNA: TGTGCCAGCAGTGAAGATGCCTACGAGCAGTACTTC
V gene: TRBV7-2; J gene: TRBJ2-1; D gene: -; clone size: once; CDR3 protein: CASSLAVGVGNEQFF; CDR3 DNA: TGTGCCAGCAGCTTAGCGGTGGGAGTTGGGAATGAGCAGTTCTTC
V gene: TRBV29-1; J gene: TRBJ2-7; D gene: -; clone size: -; CDR3 protein: CSVEERTYEQYF; CDR3 DNA: TGCAGCGTTGAAGAGAGGACCTACGAGCAGTACTTC
V gene: TRBV19; J gene: TRBJ2-2; D gene: -; clone size: -; CDR3 protein: CASRFGIPGELFF; CDR3 DNA: TGTGCCAGTAGATTCGGGATCCCCGGGGAGCTGTTTTTT
V gene: TRBV19; J gene: TRBJ1-4; D gene: -; clone size: -; CDR3 protein: CASSIPARGNEKLFF; CDR3 DNA: TGTGCCAGTAGTATCCCGGCCAGGGGTAATGAAAAACTGTTTTTT
V gene: TRBV21-1; J gene: TRBJ1-6; D gene: -; clone size: once; CDR3 protein: CASSKGRATLHSLHF; CDR3 DNA: TGTGCCAGCAGCAAGGGTAGGGCAACCCTGCATTCGCTCCACTTT
V gene: TRBV29-1; J gene: TRBJ2-7; D gene: -; clone size: -; CDR3 protein: CSAKKTGTEQYF; CDR3 DNA: TGCAGCGCAAAGAAAACAGGGACCGAGCAGTACTTC
V gene: TRBV18; J gene: TRBJ2-6; D gene: -; clone size: -; CDR3 protein: CASSPGRSGANVLTF; CDR3 DNA: TGTGCCAGCTCACCAGGCAGATCTGGGGCCAACGTCCTGACTTTC
V gene: TRBV7-2; J gene: TRBJ1-1; D gene: -; clone size: -; CDR3 protein: CASSGLTGSPEAFF; CDR3 DNA: TGTGCCAGCAGCGGGCTGACAGGTTCCCCCGAAGCTTTCTTT
V gene: TRBV10-3; J gene: TRBJ2-5; D gene: -; clone size: -; CDR3 protein: CAISEGPWGTQYF; CDR3 DNA: TGTGCCATCAGTGAAGGACCTTGGGGGACCCAGTACTTC
V gene: TRBV5-6; J gene: TRBJ2-5; D gene: TRBD2; clone size: -; CDR3 protein: CASSLASGRPETQYF; CDR3 DNA: TGTGCCAGCAGCTTAGCTAGCGGGAGGCCGGAGACCCAGTACTTC
V gene: TRBV11-2; J gene: TRBJ1-4; D gene: -; clone size: -; CDR3 protein: CASRQGRGPMGEKLFF; CDR3 DNA: TGTGCCAGCCGCCAGGGCAGGGGCCCCATGGGGGAAAAACTGTTTTTT
V gene: TRBV14; J gene: TRBJ1-1; D gene: -; clone size: once; CDR3 protein: CASSQELGRTEAFF; CDR3 DNA: TGTGCCAGCAGCCAAGAGTTGGGGAGGACTGAAGCTTTCTTT
V gene: TRBV28; J gene: TRBJ2-2; D gene: -; clone size: -; CDR3 protein: CASSPHSNTGELFF; CDR3 DNA: TGTGCCAGCAGTCCTCATTCGAACACCGGGGAGCTGTTTTTT
V gene: TRBV6-5; J gene: TRBJ2-1; D gene: -; clone size: -; CDR3 protein: CASSYVGETYNEQFF; CDR3 DNA: TGTGCCAGCAGTTATGTAGGGGAGACCTACAATGAGCAGTTCTTC
V gene: TRBV28; J gene: TRBJ1-1; D gene: -; clone size: few; CDR3 protein: CASRRGLLNTEAFF; CDR3 DNA: TGTGCCAGCAGAAGAGGACTTTTGAACACTGAAGCTTTCTTT
V gene: TRBV28; J gene: TRBJ1-3; D gene: -; clone size: -; CDR3 protein: CASSSIPAGAGNTIYF; CDR3 DNA: TGTGCCAGCAGTTCCATCCCCGCAGGGGCTGGAAACACCATATATTTT
V gene: TRBV27; J gene: TRBJ1-1; D gene: -; clone size: -; CDR3 protein: CASSELGRYVNTEAFF; CDR3 DNA: TGTGCCAGCAGCGAACTGGGGAGATACGTGAACACTGAAGCTTTCTTT
V gene: TRBV18; J gene: TRBJ1-6; D gene: TRBD1; clone size: once; CDR3 protein: CASSVDRVVSPLHF; CDR3 DNA: TGTGCCAGCTCCGTTGACAGGGTCGTTTCACCCCTCCACTTT
V gene: TRBV5-1; J gene: TRBJ2-7; D gene: -; clone size: -; CDR3 protein: CASSLVAGHSYEQYF; CDR3 DNA: TGCGCCAGCAGCTTGGTCGCGGGTCACTCCTACGAGCAGTACTTC
V gene: TRBV5-1; J gene: TRBJ1-1; D gene: -; clone size: once; CDR3 protein: CASSGGRNTEAFF; CDR3 DNA: TGCGCCAGCAGCGGGGGACGGAACACTGAAGCTTTCTTT
V gene: TRBV9; J gene: TRBJ2-7; D gene: TRBD2; clone size: -; CDR3 protein: CASSAGLAGLREQYF; CDR3 DNA: TGTGCCAGCAGCGCGGGACTAGCGGGGCTTCGGGAGCAGTACTTC
V gene: TRBV4-1; J gene: TRBJ2-3; D gene: -; clone size: -; CDR3 protein: CASSQGRAFRTDTQYF; CDR3 DNA: TGCGCCAGCAGCCAAGGTCGCGCCTTCCGCACAGATACGCAGTATTTT
V gene: TRBV4-2; J gene: TRBJ1-2; D gene: -; clone size: -; CDR3 protein: CASSQGGGAGRNYGYTF; CDR3 DNA: TGTGCCAGCAGCCAAGGAGGCGGGGCAGGGCGTAACTATGGCTACACCTTC
V gene: TRBV28; J gene: TRBJ2-2; D gene: TRBD1; clone size: -; CDR3 protein: CASTYPGTGAGELFF; CDR3 DNA: TGTGCCAGCACCTATCCCGGGACAGGGGCCGGGGAGCTGTTTTTT
V gene: TRBV19; J gene: TRBJ1-2; D gene: -; clone size: once; CDR3 protein: CASTPVTGFIYGYTF; CDR3 DNA: TGTGCCAGTACCCCTGTGACAGGCTTCATCTATGGCTACACCTTC
V gene: TRBV5-1; J gene: TRBJ2-7; D gene: -; clone size: -; CDR3 protein: CASSFVGPEFYEQYF; CDR3 DNA: TGCGCCAGCAGCTTTGTGGGGCCCGAATTCTACGAGCAGTACTTC
V gene: TRBV5-8; J gene: TRBJ1-5; D gene: -; clone size: -; CDR3 protein: CASSLFRGAFRHSNQPQHF; CDR3 DNA: TGTGCCAGCAGCCTCTTTCGTGGGGCATTTCGCCATAGCAATCAGCCCCAGCATTTT
V gene: TRBV15; J gene: TRBJ2-4; D gene: TRBD2; clone size: few; CDR3 protein: CATSSPGLAVGNIQYF; CDR3 DNA: TGTGCCACCAGCTCCCCGGGACTAGCGGTGGGGAACATTCAGTACTTC
V gene: TRBV19; J gene: TRBJ1-2; D gene: -; clone size: -; CDR3 protein: CASSIDAGGYGYTF; CDR3 DNA: TGTGCCAGTAGTATAGATGCCGGAGGCTATGGCTACACCTTC
V gene: TRBV9; J gene: TRBJ1-1; D gene: -; clone size: -; CDR3 protein: CASSVVPGVNTEAFF; CDR3 DNA: TGTGCCAGCAGCGTAGTTCCAGGGGTGAACACTGAAGCTTTCTTT
V gene: TRBV7-9; J gene: TRBJ2-7; D gene: -; clone size: -; CDR3 protein: CASSAGSYEQYF; CDR3 DNA: TGTGCCAGCAGCGCCGGCTCCTACGAGCAGTACTTC
V gene: TRBV27; J gene: TRBJ1-5; D gene: -; clone size: -; CDR3 protein: CASSFSGSNQPQHF; CDR3 DNA: TGTGCCAGCAGTTTTTCGGGCAGCAATCAGCCCCAGCATTTT
V gene: TRBV5-1; J gene: TRBJ2-7; D gene: TRBD1; clone size: -; CDR3 protein: CASSAPDRGVYEQYF; CDR3 DNA: TGTGCCAGCAGCGCCCCGGACAGGGGAGTGTACGAGCAGTACTTC
V gene: TRBV28; J gene: TRBJ2-1; D gene: TRBD2; clone size: -; CDR3 protein: CASSSPLAGKYNEQFF; CDR3 DNA: TGTGCCAGCAGTAGCCCCCTAGCGGGGAAATACAATGAGCAGTTCTTC
V gene: TRBV7-2; J gene: TRBJ2-5; D gene: -; clone size: -; CDR3 protein: CASSLALVSQETQYF; CDR3 DNA: TGTGCCAGCAGCTTAGCGCTTGTCAGCCAAGAGACCCAGTACTTC
V gene: TRBV28; J gene: TRBJ1-1; D gene: -; clone size: once; CDR3 protein: CASSGWGSQSTEAFF; CDR3 DNA: TGTGCCAGCAGCGGATGGGGGTCTCAGAGCACTGAAGCTTTCTTT
V gene: TRBV4-3; J gene: TRBJ2-7; D gene: TRBD1; clone size: -; CDR3 protein: CASSADRAREQYF; CDR3 DNA: TGCGCCAGCAGCGCCGACAGGGCTCGTGAGCAGTACTTC